This entry is about one T cell receptor (beta chain). This CDR3 comprises 13 residues. V was clipped by 1 base and J by 10 bases, with 13 bases between them. Germline V gene lookup returns CDR1 MNHEY and CDR2 SMNVEV (reference sequence). The investigators split CD4+ cells into a CD45RA+ naive subset and a CD45RA-negative memory subset. These data belong to a study of shared clonotypes between healthy human individuals. Sequenced by immunoSEQ multiplex PCR; TCRdb stores in-frame clones only, minus some. This table holds roughly 1,500,000 clones, roughly 98% found once. The clonotype was recovered from a young man in good health. The V call is TRBV27, the J call TRBJ1-2; D is possibly TRBD1 (5 bases). The sample taken for sequencing was naive CD4+ T cells sorted from blood. The sample's subset: CD45RA+ positively selected. The CDR3 DNA is TGTGCCAGCAGTTTATTCCTTCTGGGGACCTACACCTTC. This codes for CASSLFLLGTYTF.